What follows are 2 T cell receptor beta chains derived from one specimen sequenced in a study of cytomegalovirus exposure and HLA in healthy donors. The PCR had 60 Vbeta and 13 Jbeta primers. The assay was immunoSEQ multiplex PCR, and TCRdb's table has in-frame clones only and misses some. The repertoire holds about 77,000 clones, 70% to 80% seen once, with about 3.5% in the top ten. Sequencing used PBMCs. Receptors originate from a middle-aged man in good health and CMV-seronegative.

This chain joins TRBV2 and TRBJ2-2; 7 nucleotides line up with TRBD1. Germline trimming cut 8 bases from V and 7 bases from J; bases unmatched to any gene: 7. The germline CDR1 and CDR2 sequences are SNHLY and FYNNEI. The CDR3 consists of 13 residues. For the CDR3, the DNA is TGTGCCAGCGGACCGCCAGGGGGCGGGGAGCTGTTTTTT. Residues: CASGPPGGGELFF.

The rearrangement joins TRBV6-5 to TRBJ2-7, with D possibly being TRBD2 (6 bases). This CDR3 is 15 amino acids long. Germline CDR1 and CDR2: MNHEY and SVGAGI. With 2 bases removed from V and 0 bases from J, the gap between germline ends came to 11 bases. CDR3 sequence reads: CASSYGGTGSYEQYF. DNA for the CDR3: TGTGCCAGCAGTTACGGCGGGACGGGCTCCTACGAGCAGTACTTC.